This TCR beta chain was captured in a study of blood T cell repertoires in COVID-19. The data were produced by immunoSEQ multiplex PCR, yet TCRdb's version contains in-frame clones alone and is incomplete. This table has roughly 150,000 clones, roughly 77% appearing once. Germline CDR1 is MNHEY and CDR2 is SVGAGI. This CDR3 has 14 amino acids. Trimming cost V 2 bases and J 5 bases, with 12 bases left between them. The chain links TRBV6-5 to TRBJ1-1, with a possible D match to TRBD1 (6 bases). The specimen was peripheral blood. The receptor was derived from a human donor in a cohort sampled during active COVID-19. The CDR3 DNA sequence: TGTGCCAGCAGTTACGGAGGGGGGGGGACTGAAGCTTTCTTT. Residues: CASSYGGGGTEAFF.